These 10 T cell receptor beta chains came from one sample sequenced in a study of PD-1 and CTLA-4 blockade in melanoma (dated by TCRdb to about 2021). The library was generated by the immunoSEQ multiplex PCR assay. The immuneACCESS repertoire file appears here via TCRdb, limited to in-frame rearrangements. These files lack a portion of the clones; in checked studies, under half of the deficit traces to unresolved V genes, and the cause of the others is not known. Counted in this sample were 20,000 to 25,000 clones; approximately 88% of them appeared once. The ten top clones hold 7.8% of the sample. This specimen consisted of CD8+ T cells from peripheral blood, obtained before anti-PD-1 treatment. These receptors were taken from a human donor with melanoma.

This chain links TRBV9 with TRBJ1-6; maybe TRBD1 (5 bases). The germline V and J ends were trimmed by 3 bases and 5 bases, with 12 bases remaining between them. Germline V gene data show CDR1 as SGDLS and CDR2 as YYNGEE. The CDR3 length is 15 residues. CDR3 in amino acids: CASSGSSGNNSPLHF. CDR3 DNA sequence: TGTGCCAGCAGCGGGAGTTCAGGGAATAATTCACCCCTCCACTTT.

The J gene is TRBJ1-2, the V gene TRBV5-5, with 8 bases that match TRBD1. CDR1 is SGHKS, CDR2 YYEKEE, per germline (reference sequence). V lost 6 bases, J lost 3 bases, and 10 bases stayed unmatched. The CDR3 is 15 residues long. The CDR3 DNA follows: TGTGCCAGCACCACCTTCGGACAGGGTGACTATGGCTACACCTTC. The encoded protein is CASTTFGQGDYGYTF.

The V gene is TRBV24-1, the J gene TRBJ2-5; possibly TRBD2 for D (7 bases). V lost 5 bases and J lost 3, with 15 bases in between. This CDR3 is 15 amino acids long. Germline CDR1 and CDR2: KGHDR and SFDVKD. The CDR3 protein is CATSGGRGLKETQYF. CDR3 bases: TGTGCCACCAGTGGAGGGCGGGGGCTTAAAGAGACCCAGTACTTC.

V and J are TRBV6-4 and TRBJ2-2; D gene unclear. CDR3 size: 14 residues. Deletions cut 2 bases from V and 0 bases from J, with 4 bases between. Germline V lookup: CDR1 MRHNA, CDR2 SNTAGT. In DNA form, the CDR3 reads TGTGCCAGCAGTGACCAGGCGAACACCGGGGAGCTGTTTTTT. The encoded protein is CASSDQANTGELFF.

This chain connects TRBV27 to TRBJ2-1, with 9 bases matching TRBD2. Trimming removed 2 bases from V and 6 bases from J; junction bases left unmatched: 5. Germline CDR1 MNHEY, CDR2 SMNVEV (reference sequence). The CDR3 runs 15 residues. CDR3 sequence reads: CASSLGLAGINEQFF. CDR3 nucleotide sequence: TGTGCCAGCAGTTTAGGGCTAGCGGGGATCAATGAGCAGTTCTTC.

This chain connects TRBV27 to TRBJ2-3; D might be TRBD1 (5 bases). CDR1 and CDR2 (germline): MNHEY, SMNVEV (reference sequence). Trimming pared 3 bases from V and 1 base from J, leaving 14 bases between. The CDR3 loop spans 16 amino acids. The CDR3 sequence is CASSLAGVRGTDTQYF. The CDR3, as DNA: TGTGCCAGCAGTTTGGCCGGTGTCAGGGGCACAGATACGCAGTATTTT.

The chain carries TRBV2 and TRBJ2-7; D is possibly TRBD2 (6 bases). The germline V and J ends were trimmed by 7 bases and 2 bases, with 12 bases remaining between them. Germline V gene lookup returns CDR1 SNHLY and CDR2 FYNNEI. This CDR3 is 13 amino acids long. CDR3 sequence (DNA): TGTGCCAGCATGGAGGGTTTCACCTACGAGCAGTACTTC. It codes for CASMEGFTYEQYF. The full variable domain, with the rest looked up from reference TRBV2 and TRBJ2-7, is EPEVTQTPSHQVTQMGQEVILRCVPISNHLYFYWYRQILGQKVEFLVSFYNNEISEKSEIFDDQFSVERPDGSNFTLKIRSTKLEDSAMYFCASMEGFTYEQYFGPGTRLTVT.

The rearrangement joins TRBV15 to TRBJ2-1; D unresolved. CDR3 size: 14 residues. Trimming removed 0 bases at V and 6 bases at J, with 9 bases between. Germline V lookup: CDR1 LNHNV, CDR2 YYDKDF (reference sequence). Here the CDR3 reads CATSREGRTNEQFF. As DNA, the CDR3 is TGTGCCACCAGCAGAGAGGGCAGAACCAATGAGCAGTTCTTC.

The CDR3 DNA is TGTGCCAGCAGCCAAGATACTAGCGGGGGGGTAGGGTTCTACGAGCAGTACTTC. This translates into CASSQDTSGGVGFYEQYF. The chain combines TRBV3-1 (or the pseudogene TRBV3-2) with TRBJ2-7; 13 positions agree with TRBD2. The CDR3 has 18 residues. The germline CDR1 and CDR2 sequences are LGHDT and YNNKEL (reference sequence). Losses at the gene ends were 0 bases for V and 3 bases for J; bases not matched to a gene: 8.

The rearrangement uses TRBV11-1 and TRBJ1-1; possibly TRBD1 for D (5 bases). The CDR3 loop spans 12 amino acids. Germline CDR1 and CDR2: SGHAT and FQDESV (reference sequence). Trimming removed 4 bases from V and 7 bases from J, with 10 bases in between. In DNA, the CDR3 is TGTGCCAGCAGCTGGCCGGGGGGTGAAGCTTTCTTT. Its protein product is CASSWPGGEAFF.